This T cell receptor (beta chain) stems from a study of T cell changes during pregnancy in multiple sclerosis. TCRdb keeps only in-frame clones here, not all; method: immunoSEQ multiplex PCR. The data show some 110,000 clones, roughly 89% seen once. V was cut by 0 bases and J by 3 bases, with 14 bases left in between. The CDR3 is 16 residues long. Germline assignment: CDR1 MNHEY and CDR2 SVGAGI. V usage is TRBV6-5 and J usage is TRBJ1-2; D is perhaps TRBD1 (6 bases). The clonotype was recovered from a female donor with multiple sclerosis, enrolled in a pregnancy study. The material sequenced was peripheral blood, taken before pregnancy. The CDR3 region is CASSYSRGREDYGYTF. CDR3 bases: TGTGCCAGCAGTTACTCGCGGGGGCGTGAAGACTATGGCTACACCTTC.